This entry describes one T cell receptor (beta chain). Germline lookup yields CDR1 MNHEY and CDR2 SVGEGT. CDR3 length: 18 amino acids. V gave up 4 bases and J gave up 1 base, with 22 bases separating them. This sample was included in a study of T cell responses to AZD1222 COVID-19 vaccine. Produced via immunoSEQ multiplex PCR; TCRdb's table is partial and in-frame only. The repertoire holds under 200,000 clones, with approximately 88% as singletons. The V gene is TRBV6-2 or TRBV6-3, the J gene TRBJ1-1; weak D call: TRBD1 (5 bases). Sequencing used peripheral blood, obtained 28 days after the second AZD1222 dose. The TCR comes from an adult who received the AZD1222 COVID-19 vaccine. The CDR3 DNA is TGTGCCAGCAGTTCCGCACGCCCGACAGCCGTTCGGAACACTGAAGCTTTCTTT. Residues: CASSSARPTAVRNTEAFF.